This T cell receptor (beta chain) was captured in a study of cytomegalovirus exposure and HLA in healthy donors. Overall study context: Roughly 80 million unique TCRs from HLA-typed donors made up an early data release.

Broader study findings: Most TCR sequences were rare, but some public TCRs occurred in many donors. A later analysis found TCR association rates differed by HLA locus, highest for DRB1 and lowest for HLA-C.

The PCR employed 60 Vbeta primers together with 13 Jbeta primers. Using immunoSEQ multiplex PCR, the repertoire was profiled, and TCRdb retains in-frame clones only, with some absent. Among some 180,000 clones listed, around 84% were seen once. V lost 5 bases and J lost 7; bases outside the gene matches: 13. The CDR3 spans 16 residues. Germline loops: CDR1 MGHDK, CDR2 SYGVNS. On this clone: The antigen remains unidentified.

Sequencing was performed on PBMCs. This chain connects TRBV25-1 to TRBJ2-1; 8 positions agree with TRBD1. The receptor comes from a girl aged 2 to 10 in good health and CMV-seropositive. Here the CDR3 DNA reads TGTGCCAGCAGTTATCAGGGGGCAGGACTCTTGAATGAGCAGTTCTTC. This gives the protein CASSYQGAGLLNEQFF.